These 14 T cell receptor beta chains came from one sample sequenced in a study of shared clonotypes between healthy human individuals. The protocol was immunoSEQ multiplex PCR, while the TCRdb copy is restricted to in-frame clones and leaves out a portion. The data show more than 500,000 clones, with around 95% seen just once and about 0.11% held by the top ten. CD45RO-negative cells were positively selected for CCR7, leaving out terminally differentiated effector memory CD45RA+ cells. The specimen sequenced was naive CD8+ T cells sorted from blood. Receptors were obtained from a woman aged 30 to 39 in good health.

The chain employs TRBV7-3 and TRBJ2-3, with 9 bases fitting TRBD2. Germline CDR1 and CDR2: SGHTA and FQGTGA. The CDR3 is 19 residues long. The ends lost 5 bases at V and 3 bases at J; junction bases unmatched: 18. CDR3 sequence reads: CASSAGASGTRKRTDTQYF. CDR3 coding DNA: TGTGCCAGCAGCGCCGGGGCTAGCGGGACAAGAAAACGAACAGATACGCAGTATTTT.

The rearrangement uses TRBV5-4 and TRBJ2-7; 8 bases align to TRBD2. Per germline, CDR1 SGHNT and CDR2 YYREEE (reference sequence). The CDR3 is 15 amino acids. Trimming cost V 2 bases and J 6 bases; bases outside gene matches: 10. The CDR3 loop is CASSFESGGPGEQYF. DNA for the CDR3: TGTGCCAGCAGCTTCGAATCGGGAGGGCCGGGCGAGCAGTACTTC. Full variable domain (rest looked up from reference TRBV5-4 and TRBJ2-7): ETGVTQSPTHLIKTRGQQVTLRCSSQSGHNTVSWYQQALGQGPQFIFQYYREEENGRGNFPPRFSGLQFPNYSSELNVNALELDDSALYLCASSFESGGPGEQYFGPGTRLTVT.

The J gene is TRBJ2-7, the V gene TRBV6-5, with TRBD2 matching over 9 bases. V lost 3 bases to trimming and J lost 2 bases; unmatched junction nucleotides: 2. CDR1 is MNHEY and CDR2 is SVGAGI in the germline V gene. There are 14 residues in the CDR3. CDR3 amino acids: CASSYAGGPYEQYF. Here the CDR3 DNA reads TGTGCCAGCAGTTATGCGGGAGGGCCCTACGAGCAGTACTTC.

This chain connects TRBV27 to TRBJ2-3; D unresolved. Germline CDR1 reads MNHEY; CDR2 reads SMNVEV (reference sequence). The CDR3 is 13 amino acids. The V end lost 2 bases, the J end lost 3 bases, and 6 bases lay between the germline ends. In DNA form, the CDR3 reads TGTGCCAGCAGTTTACCTCGAACAGATACGCAGTATTTT. Translation: CASSLPRTDTQYF.

The chain links TRBV13 to TRBJ1-3; D uncertain. Deletions cut 5 bases from V and 4 bases from J, with 12 bases between. The CDR3 is 14 residues long. CDR1 and CDR2 (germline): PRHDT, FYEKMQ (reference sequence). CDR3 DNA sequence: TGTGCCAGCAGCCAAGGTGCCGGAGGAAACACCATATATTTT. Translated, it gives CASSQGAGGNTIYF.

The chain couples TRBV9 to TRBJ2-5, with D unresolved. Trimming removed 1 base at V and 4 bases at J, with 8 bases between. CDR3 length: 13 amino acids. Germline CDR1 is SGDLS and CDR2 is YYNGEE. CDR3 in DNA: TGTGCCAGCAGCGTACACGATGGAGAGACCCAGTACTTC. It is translated as CASSVHDGETQYF.

This clone appeared a single time. This chain uses TRBV7-6 with TRBJ1-2; 8 nucleotides line up with TRBD1. CDR3 length equals 13 residues. V dropped 10 bases and J dropped 4; count of bases not matched to a gene: 8. The germline V gene has CDR1 SGHVS and CDR2 FNYEAQ. This CDR3 reads CATLQGEGYGYTF. In DNA, the CDR3 is TGTGCCACTCTACAGGGGGAGGGCTATGGCTACACCTTC.

The chain has TRBV7-9 and TRBJ2-7; 10 positions match TRBD1. Trimming took 4 bases from V and 5 from J; bases not matched to a gene: 5. Per germline, CDR1 SEHNR and CDR2 FQNEAQ (reference sequence). The CDR3 consists of 14 residues. CDR3 loop: CASSSGTGAHEQYF. CDR3 nucleotide sequence: TGTGCCAGCAGCTCCGGGACAGGGGCCCACGAGCAGTACTTC.

The rearrangement joins TRBV2 to TRBJ1-4, with TRBD1 matching over 7 bases. CDR1 SNHLY and CDR2 FYNNEI come from the germline V gene. Germline trimming cut 7 bases from V and 8 bases from J; bases unmatched to any gene: 10. The CDR3 totals 14 residues. CDR3 in amino acids: CASTPQGIGEKLFF. For the CDR3, the DNA is TGTGCCAGCACCCCACAGGGGATTGGGGAAAAACTGTTTTTT.

The chain is built from TRBV6-6 and TRBJ2-5, with 8 bases identical to TRBD1. The CDR3 consists of 14 residues. Trimming took 7 bases from V and 4 from J; bases not matched to a gene: 8. The germline V gene has CDR1 MNHNY and CDR2 SVGAGI (reference sequence). This CDR3 is CASTAGGLGETQYF. CDR3 DNA: TGTGCCAGCACGGCAGGGGGCTTGGGAGAGACCCAGTACTTC.

The J gene is TRBJ2-7, the V gene TRBV7-6; D not certain. Looked up from germline, CDR1 is SGHVS and CDR2 is FNYEAQ. The CDR3 is 14 amino acids. The V gene lost 0 bases and the J gene lost 1 base, with 7 bases spanning the gap. CDR3 residues: CASSLASRSYEQYF. The DNA for the CDR3 is TGTGCCAGCAGCTTAGCGTCAAGGTCCTACGAGCAGTACTTC.

As concerns this clone: Other nucleotide sequences in the sample specify the same CDR3. This chain links TRBV2 with TRBJ1-1; tentatively, D is TRBD1 (5 bases). Germline CDR1 and CDR2: SNHLY and FYNNEI. This CDR3 is 11 amino acids long. Trimming stripped 6 bases from V and 5 bases from J, with 7 bases between. The CDR3 DNA sequence: TGTGCCAGCAGAAGGGGAACTGAAGCTTTCTTT. Protein: CASRRGTEAFF.

This chain uses TRBV6-1 with TRBJ1-5, with 7 bases aligning to TRBD1. The J segment lost 3 bases and the V segment lost 11 bases, leaving 10 bases of the junction unmatched. The CDR3 is made up of 14 amino acids. Germline V gives CDR1 MNHNS, CDR2 SASEGT. CDR3 amino acids: CAERRTGSNQPQHF. CDR3 nucleotides: TGTGCCGAGAGGCGGACAGGCTCCAATCAGCCCCAGCATTTT.

The rearrangement links TRBV6-5 to TRBJ2-7; weak D call: TRBD1 (6 bases). Germline CDR1 is MNHEY and CDR2 is SVGAGI. This CDR3 has 14 residues. The germline V and J ends were trimmed by 7 bases and 6 bases, with 19 bases remaining between them. The chain's CDR3 is CASNSRDTYGEQYF. The CDR3 bases are TGTGCCAGCAATAGCCGGGACACTTATGGCGAGCAGTACTTC.